The rows below give T cell receptor beta chains drawn from one sample of a study of cytomegalovirus exposure and HLA in healthy donors. Data came from immunoSEQ multiplex PCR; TCRdb stores just in-frame clones and leaves some out. Among more than 95,000 clones listed, roughly 78% were seen once. The material sequenced was PBMCs. These receptors came from a man in his thirties or forties in good health and CMV-seropositive. Both conserved end residues are part of each CDR3. The D gene is left open where the match is weak. Size values are once, few and many counts, or a class for expanded clones, and some rows have none.

D	V	J	size	CDR3	DNA
.	TRBV19	TRBJ2-7	.	CASSISGQTGEQYF	TGTGCCAGTAGTATATCCGGACAAACTGGAGAGCAGTACTTC
.	TRBV4-3	TRBJ2-1	.	CASSQDSQYNEQFF	TGCGCCAGCAGCCAAGATTCTCAGTACAATGAGCAGTTCTTC
TRBD1	TRBV30	TRBJ2-5	once	CAWSVIRGQGSTYF	TGTGCCTGGAGTGTAATAAGAGGACAGGGGTCGACGTACTTC
.	TRBV27	TRBJ2-1	.	CASSLRINRLVSYNEQFF	TGTGCCAGCAGTTTAAGGATTAACAGGCTCGTCTCATACAATGAGCAGTTCTTC
TRBD1	TRBV15	TRBJ2-1	.	CATSRGQGVYNEQFF	TGTGCCACCAGCAGGGGACAGGGGGTCTACAATGAGCAGTTCTTC
TRBD2	TRBV9	TRBJ2-5	.	CASSRSGGRGFETQYF	TGTGCCAGCAGCCGGAGCGGCGGGAGGGGATTTGAGACCCAGTACTTC
.	TRBV7-2	TRBJ2-5	.	CASSTGGGETQYF	TGTGCCAGCAGCACAGGGGGGGGAGAGACCCAGTACTTC
.	TRBV5-1	TRBJ2-7	.	CASSVNGYEQYF	TGCGCCAGCAGCGTGAACGGCTACGAGCAGTACTTC
.	TRBV5-1	TRBJ2-5	.	CASSPGQLETQYF	TGCGCCAGCAGCCCAGGACAGCTAGAGACCCAGTACTTC
.	TRBV30	TRBJ2-1	once	CAWSPAGLYYSYNEQFF	TGTGCCTGGAGTCCTGCGGGACTTTACTACTCCTACAATGAGCAGTTCTTC
TRBD2	TRBV5-6	TRBJ2-7	few	CASSFIASGAYEQYF	TGTGCCAGCAGCTTTATAGCTAGCGGGGCCTACGAGCAGTACTTC
.	TRBV7-8	TRBJ1-1	.	CASSLGSGRNTEAFF	TGTGCCAGCAGCTTAGGATCAGGTCGGAACACTGAAGCTTTCTTT
TRBD1	TRBV19	TRBJ1-2	.	CASFGQGNYGYTF	TGTGCCAGTTTTGGACAGGGAAACTATGGCTACACCTTC
.	TRBV4-2	TRBJ2-1	few	CASSQEASVNEQFF	TGTGCCAGCAGCCAAGAGGCTAGCGTGAATGAGCAGTTCTTC